The 25 T cell receptor beta chains below come from one sample, sequenced in a study of blood T cell repertoires in COVID-19. Sequencing was performed with immunoSEQ multiplex PCR; in TCRdb, only in-frame clones are kept and a portion is missing. The sample has tens of thousands of clones, around 82% seen once. What was sequenced was peripheral blood. The receptors were gathered from a woman at least 80 years old with acute or convalescent COVID-19.

The sample holds one count of this clone. This rearrangement joins TRBV5-1 to TRBJ2-2; possibly TRBD1 for D (5 bases). The CDR3 runs 16 residues. Germline loops: CDR1 SGHRS, CDR2 YFSETQ. V lost 4 bases, J lost 0 bases, and 13 bases lay in between. The CDR3 loop is CASSPGHVANTGELFF. In DNA, the CDR3 is TGCGCCAGCAGCCCCGGACACGTTGCGAACACCGGGGAGCTGTTTTTT.

CDR3 region: CATRQVIYGYTF. DNA of the CDR3: TGTGCCACCCGACAGGTCATCTATGGCTACACCTTC. The chain combines TRBV6-5 with TRBJ1-2; D might be TRBD1 (6 bases). Germline values: CDR1 MNHEY, CDR2 SVGAGI. The length of the CDR3 is 12 residues. The V end was cut by 10 bases, the J end by 4 bases, with 13 bases between.

The gene calls are TRBV6-6 and TRBJ2-3; TRBD2 matches at 7 bases. The CDR3 is 17 residues long. CDR1 MNHNY and CDR2 SVGAGI come from the germline V gene (reference sequence). Germline trimming cut 5 bases from V and 3 bases from J; bases unmatched to any gene: 14. The CDR3 here is CASSPQRLAAITDTQYF. Written as DNA, the CDR3 is TGTGCCAGCAGTCCCCAGCGACTAGCTGCAATAACAGATACGCAGTATTTT.

The genes are TRBV3-1 (or the pseudogene TRBV3-2) and TRBJ2-7; 7 bases map to TRBD2. Unmatched junction bases numbered 11, after V lost 3 bases and J lost 6 bases. The CDR3 loop spans 15 amino acids. Per germline, CDR1 LGHDT and CDR2 YNNKEL (reference sequence). The CDR3 loop reads CASSHPPGLKSEQYF. DNA of the CDR3: TGTGCCAGCAGCCACCCCCCGGGACTAAAAAGCGAGCAGTACTTC.

The chain carries TRBV7-2 and TRBJ2-3; TRBD1 agrees at 11 bases. J gave up 4 bases and V 1 base, and 1 base lay outside the gene matches. Germline CDR1 SGHTA, CDR2 FQGNSA. The CDR3 is made up of 15 amino acids. The CDR3 bases are TGTGCCAGCAGCTTAGGGACAGGGGGCTCAGATACGCAGTATTTT. Its protein is CASSLGTGGSDTQYF.

The gene calls are TRBV5-1 and TRBJ2-6; 7 bases fit TRBD2. The ends lost 3 bases at V and 0 bases at J; junction bases unmatched: 6. Germline V lookup: CDR1 SGHRS, CDR2 YFSETQ. CDR3 length: 17 residues. The CDR3 DNA sequence: TGCGCCAGCAGCTCCCTAGCGGTACTCTCTGGGGCCAACGTCCTGACTTTC. It yields the protein CASSSLAVLSGANVLTF.

V is TRBV27 and J is TRBJ2-5, with D perhaps TRBD1 (5 bases). The CDR3 spans 14 residues. The V gene lost 5 bases and the J gene lost 7 bases, with 17 bases spanning the gap. The germline V gene encodes CDR1 MNHEY and CDR2 SMNVEV (reference sequence). The CDR3 sequence is CASSLQGGYGTQYF. CDR3 nucleotides: TGTGCCAGCAGTCTCCAGGGTGGTTACGGGACCCAGTACTTC.

CDR3 residues: CASSPLLAGNEQFF. In DNA form, the CDR3 reads TGTGCCAGCAGTCCCCTCCTAGCGGGAAATGAGCAGTTCTTC. This chain connects TRBV27 to TRBJ2-1, with TRBD2 matching 9 bases. Germline lookup yields CDR1 MNHEY and CDR2 SMNVEV (reference sequence). Losses at the gene ends were 5 bases for V and 7 bases for J; bases not matched to a gene: 6. The CDR3 length is 14 residues.

The rearrangement uses TRBV12-2 and TRBJ2-7; TRBD2, the table's D call, lacks a check against the DNA. TRBV12-2 counts as a pseudogene. The CDR3 is 18 residues long. CDR3 region: CASRLWGLGEGQSYEQYF. The CDR3 DNA is TGTGCAAGTCGCTTATGGGGATTGGGGGAGGGCCAATCCTACGAGCAGTACTTC.

This rearrangement joins TRBV6-5 to TRBJ1-5; no definite D call. The V end lost 8 bases, the J end lost 0 bases, and 14 bases lay between the germline ends. Germline assignment: CDR1 MNHEY and CDR2 SVGAGI. This CDR3 comprises 15 residues. The CDR3 region is CASRRDRYSNQPQHF. In nucleotides, the CDR3 is TGTGCCAGCCGGCGGGATCGTTATAGCAATCAGCCCCAGCATTTT.

The rearrangement uses TRBV5-1 and TRBJ1-3, with unresolved D. This CDR3 spans 14 amino acids. Trimming cost V 4 bases and J 1 base, with 9 bases left between them. CDR1 is SGHRS, CDR2 YFSETQ, per germline. The CDR3 here is CASSPRPSGNTIYF. The CDR3 DNA reads TGCGCCAGCAGCCCGCGTCCTTCTGGAAACACCATATATTTT.

CDR3 nucleotides: TGTGCCAGCAGCTTAGGGCCGAACTATGGCTACACCTTC. It specifies CASSLGPNYGYTF. This chain connects TRBV7-6 to TRBJ1-2; D gene ambiguous. Trimming left V 1 base short and J 2 bases short, with 5 bases between. The length of the CDR3 is 13 residues. CDR1 is SGHVS, CDR2 FNYEAQ, per germline.

This chain uses TRBV12-3 or TRBV12-4 with TRBJ2-1, with D hard to call. Trimming removed 5 bases at V and 3 bases at J, with 5 bases between. The length of the CDR3 is 12 residues. The DNA of the CDR3 is TGTGCCAGCAGTCCTATCTACAATGAGCAGTTCTTC. This sequence encodes CASSPIYNEQFF.

The chain has TRBV6-5 and TRBJ1-1; TRBD1 matches 7 bases. Germline V lookup: CDR1 MNHEY, CDR2 SVGAGI. The V segment lost 5 bases and the J segment 6 bases; nucleotides outside the gene matches: 9. There are 14 residues in the CDR3. The CDR3 DNA follows: TGTGCCAGCAGTAAATCCGGGACAGCCTCTGAAGCTTTCTTT. This gives the protein CASSKSGTASEAFF.

The V call is TRBV2, the J call TRBJ2-2; 10 nucleotides align to TRBD2. The CDR3 covers 14 residues. V gave up 11 bases and J gave up 6 bases; unmatched junction bases: 9. The germline gives CDR1 SNHLY, CDR2 FYNNEI. The CDR3 reads CAAGGLALPGELFF. CDR3 bases: TGTGCCGCGGGGGGACTAGCGTTACCCGGGGAGCTGTTTTTT.

This rearrangement joins TRBV5-1 to TRBJ2-7, with D perhaps matching TRBD2 (5 bases). V lost 5 bases to trimming and J lost 3 bases, with 9 bases between them. The CDR3 length is 12 residues. Germline V gene data show CDR1 as SGHRS and CDR2 as YFSETQ. In DNA, the CDR3 is TGCGCCAGCAGTCGGGATAGCTACGAGCAGTACTTC. Its translation: CASSRDSYEQYF.

The CDR3 sequence is CASSVDQAGGPGQTQYF. CDR3 coding DNA: TGTGCCAGCAGCGTAGATCAAGCGGGAGGGCCGGGGCAGACCCAGTACTTC. V gene TRBV9 combines with J gene TRBJ2-5; TRBD2 matches at 10 bases. V gave up 0 bases and J gave up 6 bases; unmatched junction bases: 11. In germline, CDR1 is SGDLS, CDR2 YYNGEE. The CDR3 covers 17 residues.

This clone showed up just a few times. This chain connects TRBV30 to TRBJ2-7; D may be TRBD2 (5 bases). The germline gives CDR1 GTSNPN, CDR2 SVGIG (reference sequence). Trimming shortened V by 2 bases and J by 1 base, and 9 bases separated the two germline ends. CDR3 length: 13 residues. CDR3 in DNA: TGTGCCTGGAGTTACAGCGGATCCTACGAGCAGTACTTC. Its protein product is CAWSYSGSYEQYF.

The rearrangement uses TRBV7-2 and TRBJ2-2; 12 bases line up with TRBD2. V lost 3 bases and J lost 6; bases outside the gene matches: 8. This CDR3 spans 17 amino acids. Germline V lookup: CDR1 SGHTA, CDR2 FQGNSA. The CDR3 DNA sequence: TGTGCCAGCAGCTTGGCTCTAGCGGGAGGGCCCTCCGGGGAGCTGTTTTTT. It encodes CASSLALAGGPSGELFF.

The chain links TRBV6-5 to TRBJ1-1; 7 bases fit TRBD1. This CDR3 region has 14 residues. The V gene's germline CDR1 is MNHEY and CDR2 SVGAGI. V trimming: 4 bases; J trimming: 0 bases; junction bases outside the gene matches: 2. The CDR3 loop is CASSSQGMNTEAFF. The CDR3 DNA reads as TGTGCCAGCAGTTCACAGGGGATGAACACTGAAGCTTTCTTT.

Written as DNA, the CDR3 is TGTGCCAGCAGACCCCAGGACCAAGAGACCCAGTACTTC. Its protein product is CASRPQDQETQYF. The V gene is TRBV12-3 or TRBV12-4, the J gene TRBJ2-5; unclear D gene. This CDR3 comprises 13 residues. Trimming stripped 6 bases from V and 0 bases from J, with 8 bases between.

This clone was seen just once. The chain couples TRBV4-1 to TRBJ1-2; D not certain. The germline CDR1 and CDR2 sequences are MGHRA and YSYEKL. V shed 0 bases and J shed 4 bases, with 6 bases lying between them. This CDR3 has 13 residues. This CDR3 reads CASSQDSLYGYTF. For the CDR3, the DNA is TGCGCCAGCAGCCAAGACAGTCTCTATGGCTACACCTTC.

V usage is TRBV6-6 and J usage is TRBJ2-2; D is perhaps TRBD2 (6 bases). The germline gives CDR1 MNHNY, CDR2 SVGAGI (reference sequence). V lost 1 base and J 5 bases, leaving 11 bases between the germline ends. This CDR3 is 15 amino acids long. The CDR3 region has the DNA TGTGCCAGCAGTTACTTGCTCCGGGGGACCGGGGAGCTGTTTTTT. Protein: CASSYLLRGTGELFF.

The chain is built from TRBV2 and TRBJ1-2; 10 bases align to TRBD1. Germline-derived CDR1 and CDR2 are SNHLY and FYNNEI. This CDR3 has 14 amino acids. J was trimmed by 6 bases and V by 4 bases; bases with no gene match: 5. The chain's CDR3 is CASSGTGGFDGYTF. Here the CDR3 DNA reads TGTGCCAGCAGTGGGACAGGGGGGTTCGATGGCTACACCTTC.

The chain is built from TRBV12-2 and TRBJ2-5; the table's D call of TRBD2 was not tested on the DNA. TRBV12-2 is shown as a pseudogene. The CDR3 spans 16 residues. The CDR3 loop reads CASRSESKTSGETQYF. The CDR3 DNA reads as TGTGCAAGTCGCTCTGAGTCCAAGACTAGCGGAGAGACCCAGTACTTC.